This T cell receptor (beta chain) was sequenced in a study of cytomegalovirus exposure and HLA in healthy donors (dated by TCRdb to the late 2010s). Concerning the study at large: An earlier analysis of some 600 of the donors reported about 280 Gb of sequence data and some 110 million unique TCR beta sequences obtained from approximately 180 million T cells. Approximately 310 gigabases of sequencing data and some 85 million unique TCR sequences were included in an early release covering roughly 600 HLA-typed donors. The genetic ancestry cluster associated with self-reported Caucasian donors included roughly 84% of the roughly 360 genotyped donors. The aim of the study was to test whether cataloging public T cell receptors could identify signatures of past pathogen exposure. Using immunosequencing, the study profiled T cell repertoires from 666 subjects and related those repertoires to cytomegalovirus serostatus. A separate validation cohort of some 130 different subjects was used in addition to the approximately 670-subject first cohort. High-throughput TCR immunosequencing, statistical association of individual TCRs with disease status, and machine learning were combined to predict cytomegalovirus infection status. In a later analysis, previously published TCR beta repertoires from 550 to 750 donors were re-analyzed and high-resolution HLA genotyping was added so that TCR occurrence patterns could be studied. In the later analysis, no new phenotypic data were used to find candidate immune exposures; instead, reliance was placed on TCR beta sequences and their occurrence across donors. An earlier analysis of roughly 600 of the donors used high-throughput TCR beta sequencing to judge whether each TCR beta V gene segment behaved as functional or pseudogenic. Donor age, sex, ethnicity and CMV serostatus were compiled alongside the repertoire data. In a later genetic analysis, genome-wide SNP genotypes for about three fifths of the roughly 670 donors were used, and that subset was treated as a discovery cohort. All discovery cohort repertoires had been generated using a single sequencing platform. Class I and class II HLA loci were covered by the typing at four-digit resolution. The number of donors typed differed by locus, with about 629-640 for A, B, C, DRB1 and DQB1, approximately 500 for DQA1, 600 to 610 for DPA1, and approximately 470 for DPB1. Roughly five DR-DQ haplotypes were handled as single units for association and clustering because linkage in the cohort was strong. Among around 400 genotyped donors of the cohort, an average of approximately 230,000 unique TCR beta nucleotide sequences were sequenced per donor, approximately 20% of them non-productive. Overall results and qualifications from the work: In a later analysis, HLA-associated TCR beta chains were found to be more clonally expanded and to have lower generation probabilities than equally common non-associated chains. CMV serostatus was the only immune exposure information available for the cohort. In vitro tests confirmed that a few of the cytomegalovirus-associated TCR beta chains recognize cytomegalovirus antigens. The presence/absence analyses assumed that sequencing depth was roughly uniform across donors, and that assumption may not be true. The cohort was sequenced for TCR beta chains only, and without alpha or paired-chain data the features that could be detected were limited. Because the 87-base-pair reads could not distinguish some IMGT-functional V segments, including TRBV6-2 and TRBV6-3, those segments were excluded. In a later genetic analysis, fewer N-insertions in productive TCRs were reported among donors in an Asian-associated ancestry cluster than the roughly 710-donor mean. A group of highly shared sequence variants was considered likely to be a technical artifact of the sequencing pipeline. A total of roughly 160 TCR beta chains were listed by the study as associated with cytomegalovirus. In a later analysis, several top co-occurrence clusters were reported to appear linked to parvovirus B19, influenza, CMV and Epstein-Barr virus. Across donors, most TCR sequences were observed very rarely, whereas some public TCRs were present in many individuals. In a later analysis, the rate of TCR association differed among HLA loci, with DRB1 alleles having the most associated TCRs and HLA-C alleles having the fewest. The earlier analysis of a few hundred of the donors excluded roughly 16 rarely observed V segments, including chromosome 9 orphons, because counts were too low. According to a later analysis, most CMV-associated TCR beta chains appeared to be HLA-restricted, and the HLA associations seemed to be driven largely by CMV exposure. The classifier was reported to diagnose cytomegalovirus status with high specificity and sensitivity in both the original and validation cohorts. It was suggested by the authors that the approach could potentially be generalized to other disease states and immunological phenotypes. Broadly in line with IMGT annotations, most TCR beta V segments showed up in productive rearrangements about 90% or about 30% of the time in an earlier analysis of about 500 of the donors. In a later genetic analysis, a missense DCLRE1C variant was associated with V-gene and J-gene trimming of TCR beta chains, and the association was replicated in an independent cohort. Because some donors lacked HLA typing at each locus, the association tests relied only on the typed subset. A further reported finding was that TCR beta sequences accurately predicted the HLA-A and HLA-B alleles for most subjects in the first cohort. Specific HLA alleles were associated with 16,951 TCR beta sequences at a false discovery rate of 0.05 in a later analysis. Linkage disequilibrium might explain the correlated functional status among segregating V segments, but an unknown experimental factor could not be ruled out. Assigning TCR associations to individual alleles was difficult when HLA alleles, especially DR and DQ, strongly co-occurred.

Preparation of the library involved the immunoSEQ multiplex PCR assay. The multiplex PCR relied on a mix of 60 forward primers for TCR Vbeta segments and 13 reverse primers for TCR Jbeta segments. A multiplex PCR assay on genomic DNA amplified the CDR3 region of rearranged TCR beta genes. Amplified TCR beta libraries were sequenced as 87-base-pair reads on the Illumina HiSeq System. In the source study's methods: Across the roughly 640 repertoires, a later analysis counted tens of millions of unique TCR beta chains, roughly 11 million of which were shared by at least two donors. To remove PCR and sequencing errors, raw reads were error-corrected and collapsed into unique sequences using a nearest-neighbor algorithm that merged closely related sequences. Alignment of CDR3 sequences to IMGT reference sequences was used to assign V, D and J gene segments. For a sequence to be retained, at least a six-nucleotide match to both a V gene segment and a J gene segment was required. Rearrangements were classified as productive when the CDR3 lacked stop codons and remained in frame with V and J, and all other rearrangements were classified as non-productive. CDR3 was defined according to IMGT convention as the region running from the second conserved V-encoded cysteine to the conserved J-encoded phenylalanine. The earlier analysis of 500 to 600 of the donors excluded sequences that lacked an unambiguous match to a single V gene segment. In an earlier analysis of several hundred of the donors, V segments were called functional above 56.7% productive rearrangements and were called segregating when the between-donor standard deviation exceeded 5%. A statistical classification framework was developed to diagnose cytomegalovirus status using the catalog of TCR beta chain sequences. V and J gene assignment, in a later analysis, came from comparing TCR nucleotide sequences with IMGT/GENE-DB human TR gene sequences. Using the TCRdist pipeline, a later analysis assigned CDR3 sequences along with most-parsimonious VDJ recombination scenarios. In a later analysis, every TCR beta chain was defined by the combination of its CDR3 amino acid sequence and its V-gene family, and reads without a unique V-gene family were dropped. A later analysis removed 592 highly shared, low-generation-probability nucleotide sequences to deal with suspected cross-contamination and a sequencing artifact. A later analysis calculated a clonal expansion index for each public chain from normalized within-repertoire ranks of inferred template counts. In a later analysis, generation probabilities were computed with a VDJ recombination model fitted to out-of-frame rearrangements, and the resulting probabilities were checked against IGoR. In a later analysis, TCR-TCR, TCR-HLA and TCR-CMV co-occurrence was scored with hypergeometric tests, and a repertoire-size bias correction was applied to TCR pairs. In a later analysis, false discovery rates were estimated by permuting HLA or CMV assignments 20 times. A later analysis grouped co-occurring TCRs with DBSCAN, adding TCRdist sequence similarity when clustering within HLA-allele-positive subsets. Repertoires with fewer than 30,000 or more than 120,000 public chains, plus five repertoires with anomalous nucleotide sharing, were excluded from co-occurrence clustering. In its TCRdb copy, this immuneACCESS table keeps in-frame sequences only and misses some clones. Where compared with another copy, unresolved V genes explain less than half of these, and the others have no known cause. V, J and clone size derive from that table, while D and trimming were established from the DNA sequence. The sample records around 150,000 clones, roughly 75% of which are singletons. Around 4.8% of the sample is held by the ten biggest clonotypes.

The CDR3 covers 13 residues, taking in both the cysteine and the phenylalanine. Of all the DNA, just the CDR3 is kept, 39 bases in frame from base 1. V loses 4 bases of germline sequence and J loses 5 bases, and the interval between the two ends is 9 bases. Based on the germline V gene, the CDR1 and CDR2 sequences are SGHRS and YFSETQ. As regards this clone: Its antigen has not been determined. No base quality values were provided; no much bigger clone lies one nucleotide off.

The cohort consisted of 650 to 850 healthy bone marrow donors. At the time of sampling, every cohort member was nominally healthy, though immune exposures that went unrecorded were likely present. Of the 666 cohort members, roughly 300 had positive CMV serostatus and 350 to 450 had negative CMV serostatus, and CMV serostatus was not recorded for the donor. Each donor provided a peripheral blood sample, and peripheral blood mononuclear cells were used for TCR beta sequencing. Genomic DNA extraction from the blood cell samples was performed with the Qiagen DNeasy Blood Extraction Kit. Sequenced: PBMCs. This receptor was obtained from a man between 25 and 39 years old in good health. This sequence uses TRBV5-1 and TRBJ1-4, and possibly TRBD1, on 5 matching bases. CDR3 loop: CASSRGENEKLFF. The DNA sequence is given as TGCGCCAGCAGCCGGGGGGAAAATGAAAAACTGTTTTTT. The CDR3, completed at both ends by the reference TRBV5-1 and TRBJ1-4 genes, gives the full variable domain KAGVTQTPRYLIKTRGQQVTLSCSPISGHRSVSWYQQTPGQGLQFLFEYFSETQRNKGNFPGRFSGRQFSNSRSEMNVSTLELGDSALYLCASSRGENEKLFFGSGTQLSVL.